This T cell receptor beta chain stems from a study of shared clonotypes between healthy human individuals. Across the study: Sampling drew on donors who were a couple of women and a few men aged 18 to 49. Each donor's CD4 naive and CD4 memory cells filled three plates apiece, CD8 naive two, and CD8 memory one. General study results and limits: Unshared clonotypes carried lower generation probabilities than those common to all four donors.

V lost 5 bases and J lost 7; bases outside the gene matches: 6. The CDR3 sequence is 14 residues long. Germline V gene data show CDR1 as SGHTA and CDR2 as FQGTGA. A word on this clone: The antigen is undetermined.

Every subset had its genomic DNA shared out evenly among several immunoSEQ plates. Only in-frame clones appear in the TCRdb table, and some are missing; sequencing was by immunoSEQ multiplex PCR. The sample comprises 600,000 to 750,000 clones, roughly 91% of which are singletons, and 34% rests with the top ten. The chain joins TRBV7-3 to TRBJ2-2, with TRBD1 matching 8 bases. The sequence derives from a man in his late teens or twenties in good health. Some clones in this sample may be carry-over from other donors' samples. The sequenced sample was memory CD8+ T cells from PBMCs. Subset described: CD45RO+ cells pooled with CCR7-negative TemRA cells. The CDR3 is CASSAPGGGGELFF. DNA of the CDR3: TGTGCCAGCAGCGCGCCAGGGGGCGGCGGGGAGCTGTTTTTT.